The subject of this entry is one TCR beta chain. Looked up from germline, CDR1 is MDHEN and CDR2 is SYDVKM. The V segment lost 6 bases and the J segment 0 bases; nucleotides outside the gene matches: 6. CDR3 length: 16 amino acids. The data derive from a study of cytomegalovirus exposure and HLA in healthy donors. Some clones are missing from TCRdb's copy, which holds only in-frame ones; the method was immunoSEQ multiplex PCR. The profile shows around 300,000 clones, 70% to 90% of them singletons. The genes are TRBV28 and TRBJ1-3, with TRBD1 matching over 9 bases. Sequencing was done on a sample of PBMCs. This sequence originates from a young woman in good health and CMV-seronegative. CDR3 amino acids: CASRRQGGTSGNTIYF. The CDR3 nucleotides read TGTGCCAGCAGGAGACAGGGGGGGACCTCTGGAAACACCATATATTTT.